This T cell receptor beta chain is drawn from a study of shared clonotypes between healthy human individuals. Whole-study results and caveats: Some naive CD4 clonotypes, 5% to 5.5%, turned up in common across four donors. Across subsets, estimated richness was generally greater for naive than for memory populations.

Germline lookup yields CDR1 MRHNA and CDR2 SNTAGT. The V and J ends lost 6 bases and 0 bases respectively, with 8 bases between them. CDR3 size: 13 residues. This clone was observed once. Its antigen is unidentified. The authors' processing: Junction-only sequences without quality scores were provided by ImmunoSEQ, so filtering was different. Sequenced by immunoSEQ multiplex PCR; TCRdb stores in-frame clones only, minus some. V and J calls and clone size are those listed in that table; D and trimming were worked out from the DNA. The table lists hundreds of thousands of clones, around 73% of them singletons.

The origin of this receptor is a woman in her twenties or thirties in good health. Sequenced sample: memory CD4+ T cells sorted from blood. Subset in this sample: CD45RA-negative fraction. The J gene is TRBJ1-1, the V gene TRBV6-4; the D gene is possibly TRBD1 (5 bases). Written as DNA, the CDR3 is TGTGCCAGCAGGGGGGGGATGAACACTGAAGCTTTCTTT. It yields the protein CASRGGMNTEAFF.